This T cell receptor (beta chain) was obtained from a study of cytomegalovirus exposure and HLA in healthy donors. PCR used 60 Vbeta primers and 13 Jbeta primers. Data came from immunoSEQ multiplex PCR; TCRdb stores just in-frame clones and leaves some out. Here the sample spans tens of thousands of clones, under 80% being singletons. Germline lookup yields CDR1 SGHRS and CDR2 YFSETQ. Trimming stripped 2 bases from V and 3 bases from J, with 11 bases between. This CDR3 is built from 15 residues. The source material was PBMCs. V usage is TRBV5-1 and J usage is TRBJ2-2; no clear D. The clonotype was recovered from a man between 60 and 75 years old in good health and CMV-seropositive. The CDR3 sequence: CASSFYELYTGELFF. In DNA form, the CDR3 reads TGCGCCAGCAGCTTTTATGAGTTATACACCGGGGAGCTGTTTTTT.